These 9 T cell receptor beta chains came from one sample sequenced in a study of T-cell reconstitution after alpha-beta-depleted transplantation in children. Preparation of the TCRbeta library used unique molecular identifiers. Via MiXCR, TCRdb re-called the PCR reads, giving one row per CDR3 protein. Of more than 85,000 distinct CDR3 sequences in the sample, around 5.9% were seen once. The sample consisted of PBMCs, mostly from graft donor cells, taken 60 days after TCRalphabeta/CD19-depleted stem cell transplant. The receptors shown here come from a female patient under 10 years old who had a stem cell transplant for Fanconi anemia, so the T cells may come from the graft donor.

The gene calls are TRBV7-6 and TRBJ2-7, with D unresolved. Germline loops: CDR1 SGHVS, CDR2 FNYEAQ. CDR3 size: 14 residues. Trimming stripped 1 base from V and 1 base from J, with 8 bases between. The CDR3 bases are TGTGCCAGCAGCTTAGACCGAACATCCTACGAGCAGTACTTC. It specifies CASSLDRTSYEQYF.

This clonotype appeared many times. The genes are TRBV7-7 and TRBJ2-3; 15 nucleotides line up with TRBD2. The CDR3 consists of 19 residues. The V gene end was trimmed by 1 base and the J gene end by 2 bases; junction bases not matched to a gene: 7. Germline V gene lookup returns CDR1 SSHAT and CDR2 FNYEAQ (reference sequence). CDR3: CASSLGTSGGGISTDTQYF. The CDR3, as DNA: TGTGCCAGCAGCTTAGGGACTAGCGGGGGGGGAATCTCCACAGATACGCAGTATTTT.

This clonotype has ten or more counts. The chain links TRBV5-1 to TRBJ2-1; 10 bases are a match to TRBD2. The CDR3 contains 15 residues. The ends lost 4 bases at V and 5 bases at J; junction bases unmatched: 6. Germline CDR1 reads SGHRS; CDR2 reads YFSETQ. The CDR3 region is CASSLRTSGDNEQFF. CDR3 in DNA: TGCGCCAGCAGCCTTAGGACTAGCGGAGACAATGAGCAGTTCTTC.

This clonotype was observed many times. CDR3 sequence (DNA): TGCAGTGCTAGAGATCGGCTACGACAGGGAATATTCGATGAGCAGTTCTTC. Amino acid sequence: CSARDRLRQGIFDEQFF. This chain links TRBV20-1 with TRBJ2-1, with 7 nucleotides matching TRBD1. Germline CDR1 reads DFQATT; CDR2 reads SNEGSKA (reference sequence). This CDR3 has 17 amino acids. V was clipped by 0 bases and J by 8 bases; unmatched bases: 16.

This clonotype was seen more than once but under ten times. The germline gene is not matched at one end of the junction; a read error may be the cause. The chain couples TRBV3-1 to TRBJ2-1; D is perhaps TRBD1 or TRBD2 (6 bases each). The CDR3 length is 12 residues. CDR1 LGHDT and CDR2 YNNKEL come from the germline V gene (reference sequence). The CDR3 region is CASSQDGGPPVF. For the CDR3, the DNA is TGTGCCAGCAGCCAAGATGGGGGGCCCCCGGTCTTC.

The sample holds many counts of this clonotype. The V and J genes are TRBV28 and TRBJ1-2, with D unresolved. The CDR3 runs to 11 residues. Trimming removed 6 bases at V and 2 bases at J, with 4 bases between. The germline V gene encodes CDR1 MDHEN and CDR2 SYDVKM. The CDR3 coding sequence is TGTGCCAGCAGGCTAAACTATGGCTACACCTTC. Its protein is CASRLNYGYTF.

This clonotype was detected a few times. This chain joins TRBV7-9 and TRBJ2-1, with D possibly TRBD1 on 5 matching bases. Germline loops: CDR1 SEHNR, CDR2 FQNEAQ (reference sequence). V gave up 5 bases and J gave up 5 bases, with 22 bases separating them. The CDR3 sequence is 17 residues long. The CDR3 region has the DNA TGTGCCAGCAGCGGAAGGGGTGCCGATGTAGGAAACAATGAGCAGTTCTTC. Translated, it gives CASSGRGADVGNNEQFF.

The sample holds a few counts of this clonotype. V is TRBV28 and J is TRBJ2-1; 8 bases align to TRBD2. Losses at the gene ends were 1 base for V and 6 bases for J; bases not matched to a gene: 14. Germline values: CDR1 MDHEN, CDR2 SYDVKM. The CDR3 length is 18 residues. As DNA, the CDR3 is TGTGCCAGCAGTTTATCTGTTGGAGCGGGAGTGGGTCGCAATGAGCAGTTCTTC. It yields the protein CASSLSVGAGVGRNEQFF. The full variable domain, rest sourced from reference TRBV28 and TRBJ2-1, is DVKVTQSSRYLVKRTGEKVFLECVQDMDHENMFWYRQDPGLGLRLIYFSYDVKMKEKGDIPEGYSVSREKKERFSLILESASTNQTSMYLCASSLSVGAGVGRNEQFFGPGTRLTVL.

This clonotype occurred many times. The chain couples TRBV7-2 to TRBJ2-2, with 10 bases lining up with TRBD2. The germline V gene has CDR1 SGHTA and CDR2 FQGNSA. The junction had 8 bases not matched to a gene; V was cut back by 8 bases and J by 5 bases. This CDR3 has 15 residues. The CDR3 loop reads CASGSGGALTGELFF. The DNA for the CDR3 is TGTGCCAGCGGGAGCGGGGGGGCTCTAACCGGGGAGCTGTTTTTT.